This T cell receptor (beta chain) was recovered during a study of a mutant IDH1 vaccine in newly diagnosed glioma. On the study more broadly: Before enrollment, the patients had been treated with radiotherapy alone, temozolomide alone, or both together. Most of them had received both. Study-wide results and caveats: It seemed that pseudoprogression was not linked to changes in the top peripheral T cell clonotypes.

Notes on this clone: Its matching antigen is unknown.

Time point indicated: baseline, week 1 (first vaccination visit). The treatment denotes: pre-vaccination baseline after standard-of-care therapy. The V and J ends lost 4 bases and 4 bases respectively, with 17 bases between them. Looked up from germline, CDR1 is SGHDT and CDR2 is YYEEEE. The CDR3 spans 15 residues. TCRdb's table, derived via immunoSEQ multiplex PCR, lists solely in-frame clones and lacks some. The sample consists of 50,000 or so clones, roughly 90% of them appearing once. The chain couples TRBV5-6 to TRBJ1-2; a weak D match, TRBD1 (5 bases). The specimen comprised PBMCs, sampled from a glioma patient treated with radiotherapy, temozolomide or both. The sequence was obtained from a middle-aged man with glioma. As DNA, the CDR3 is TGTGCCAGCAGCCTCCGGGGCAGGGTGGCCTATGGCTACACCTTC. It encodes CASSLRGRVAYGYTF.